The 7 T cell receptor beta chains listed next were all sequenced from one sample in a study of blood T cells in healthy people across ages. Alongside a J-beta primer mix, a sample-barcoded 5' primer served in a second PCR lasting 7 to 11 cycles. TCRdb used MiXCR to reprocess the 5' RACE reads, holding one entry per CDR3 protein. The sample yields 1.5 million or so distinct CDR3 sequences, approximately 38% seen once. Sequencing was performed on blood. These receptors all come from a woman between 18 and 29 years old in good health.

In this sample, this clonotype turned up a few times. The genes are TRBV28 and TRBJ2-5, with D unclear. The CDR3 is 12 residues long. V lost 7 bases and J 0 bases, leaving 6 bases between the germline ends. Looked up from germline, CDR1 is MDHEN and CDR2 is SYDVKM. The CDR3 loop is CASKGNQETQYF. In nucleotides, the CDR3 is TGTGCCAGCAAGGGTAACCAAGAGACCCAGTACTTC.

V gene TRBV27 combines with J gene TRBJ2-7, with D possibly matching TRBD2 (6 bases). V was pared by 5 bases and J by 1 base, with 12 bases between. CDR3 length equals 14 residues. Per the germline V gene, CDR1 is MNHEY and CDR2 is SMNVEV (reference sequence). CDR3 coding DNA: TGTGCCAGCAGTCCCCACGGAGGGTCCTACGAGCAGTACTTC. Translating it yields CASSPHGGSYEQYF.

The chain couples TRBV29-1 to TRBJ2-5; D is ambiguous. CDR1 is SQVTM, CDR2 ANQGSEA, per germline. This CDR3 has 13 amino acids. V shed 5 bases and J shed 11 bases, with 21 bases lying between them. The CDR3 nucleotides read TGCAGCGTTCAGGACCCTACCTACAATGAGCAGTACTTC. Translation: CSVQDPTYNEQYF.

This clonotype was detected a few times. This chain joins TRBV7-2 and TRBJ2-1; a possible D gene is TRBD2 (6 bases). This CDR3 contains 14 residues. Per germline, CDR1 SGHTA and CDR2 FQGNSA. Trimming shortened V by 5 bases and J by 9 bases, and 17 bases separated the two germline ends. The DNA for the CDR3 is TGTGCCAGCAGCCTATGGGGGGAGTTTAGTGAGCAGTTCTTC. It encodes CASSLWGEFSEQFF.

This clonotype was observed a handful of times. The CDR3 nucleotides are TGTGCCTGCTCGACTAGCGAGACCTTGGATGAGCAGTTCTTC. Encoded protein: CACSTSETLDEQFF. V and J are TRBV30 and TRBJ2-1, with 8 bases matching TRBD2. Per germline, CDR1 GTSNPN and CDR2 SVGIG (reference sequence). CDR3 size: 14 residues. Trimming at V came to 6 bases and at J to 8 bases, leaving 12 bases not matched to a gene.

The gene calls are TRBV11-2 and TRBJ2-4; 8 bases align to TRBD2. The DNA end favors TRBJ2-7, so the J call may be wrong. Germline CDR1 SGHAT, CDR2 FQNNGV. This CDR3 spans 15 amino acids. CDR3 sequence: CASSLVGAGADEQYF. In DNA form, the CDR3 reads TGTGCCAGCAGCTTAGTCGGAGCGGGAGCTGACGAGCAGTACTTC.

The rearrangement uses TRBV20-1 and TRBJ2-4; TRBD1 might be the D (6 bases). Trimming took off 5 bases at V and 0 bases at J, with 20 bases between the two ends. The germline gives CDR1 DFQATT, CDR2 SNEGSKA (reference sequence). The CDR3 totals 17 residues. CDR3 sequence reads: CSAYGSTGSEAKNIQYF. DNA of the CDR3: TGCAGTGCTTATGGAAGCACAGGGAGCGAAGCCAAAAACATTCAGTACTTC.